These 32 T cell receptor beta chains were all obtained from the same sample, sequenced in a study of blood T cell repertoires in COVID-19. Profiled with immunoSEQ multiplex PCR; TCRdb holds only in-frame clones, not every one. This table has fewer than 400,000 clones, roughly nine tenths appearing once. Sequenced: PBMCs or T cells enriched from blood (not recorded which). These receptors originate from a woman aged 30 to 39 who had been exposed to COVID-19.

This clone was recorded a few times. The J gene is TRBJ1-1, the V gene TRBV19, with D perhaps matching TRBD1 (5 bases). Trimming removed 4 bases at V and 0 bases at J, with 12 bases between. Germline V CDR1 and CDR2: LNHDA, SQIVND (reference sequence). The CDR3 sequence is 15 residues long. CDR3 sequence: CASSTLQGMNTEAFF. The CDR3 DNA is TGTGCCAGTAGTACCCTCCAGGGTATGAACACTGAAGCTTTCTTT.

V gene TRBV6-5 combines with J gene TRBJ2-1; D remains unclear. The CDR3 length is 16 residues. The V gene's germline CDR1 is MNHEY and CDR2 SVGAGI. Trimming cost V 0 bases and J 2 bases, with 11 bases left between them. CDR3 DNA sequence: TGTGCCAGCAGTTACTCGAGGATTCCTGCCTACAATGAGCAGTTCTTC. It specifies CASSYSRIPAYNEQFF.

The sample holds one count of this clone. Compared with germline, one end of the junction differs, possibly owing to a read error. This chain joins TRBV2 and TRBJ1-4, with D unresolved. CDR1 and CDR2 from the germline V gene are SNHLY and FYNNEI. This CDR3 contains 13 residues. The CDR3 sequence is CASSSDYGLPGIF. The CDR3 nucleotides are TGTGCCAGCAGTTCCGACTACGGACTCCCTGGAATTTTT.

This clone was seen only once. The CDR3 DNA sequence: TGTGCCAGCAGGCGGGGGGGCGCAAGGAGCTATGGCTACACCTTC. It encodes CASRRGGARSYGYTF. The genes are TRBV2 and TRBJ1-2; TRBD1 might be the D (6 bases). The V end was cut by 6 bases, the J end by 4 bases, with 18 bases between. This CDR3 region has 15 residues. Germline V gives CDR1 SNHLY, CDR2 FYNNEI.

The chain links TRBV6-2 or TRBV6-3 to TRBJ2-5, with no clear D. The V gene's germline CDR1 is MNHEY and CDR2 SVGEGT. The CDR3 has 13 amino acids. V lost 4 bases and J 2 bases, leaving 8 bases between the germline ends. The CDR3: CASSFTVQETQYF. DNA of the CDR3: TGTGCCAGCAGTTTTACGGTACAAGAGACCCAGTACTTC.

The V call is TRBV6-1, the J call TRBJ1-4, with a possible D match to TRBD1 (6 bases). The V end lost 3 bases, the J end lost 0 bases, and 14 bases lay between the germline ends. Germline assignment: CDR1 MNHNS and CDR2 SASEGT. The CDR3 length is 17 residues. CDR3 nucleotide sequence: TGTGCCAGCAGTGAGAGGGGGAGCAAGTCAACTAATGAAAAACTGTTTTTT. Its translation is CASSERGSKSTNEKLFF.

The chain employs TRBV5-1 and TRBJ1-2; D possibly corresponds to TRBD1 (6 bases). V dropped 4 bases and J dropped 3 bases, with 10 bases sitting between them. The CDR3 spans 13 residues. Germline V gives CDR1 SGHRS, CDR2 YFSETQ. The CDR3 DNA reads TGCGCCAGCAGCCCCGAGGGGGACTATGGCTACACCTTC. Its translation is CASSPEGDYGYTF.

This chain connects TRBV10-3 to TRBJ2-7; D is possibly TRBD1 (5 bases). V was trimmed by 3 bases and J by 2 bases, leaving 5 bases between them. The CDR3 contains 12 residues. Germline V gives CDR1 ENHRY, CDR2 SYGVKD. The chain's CDR3 is CAISDRAYEQYF. DNA of the CDR3: TGTGCCATCAGTGACAGGGCCTACGAGCAGTACTTC.

The rearrangement joins TRBV4-1 to TRBJ2-5; D is perhaps TRBD2 (6 bases). Germline values: CDR1 MGHRA, CDR2 YSYEKL. The CDR3 has 15 amino acids. V was trimmed by 5 bases and J by 4 bases, leaving 17 bases between them. CDR3 in DNA: TGCGCCAGCAGCAAAACACCGGGACTCGGAGAGACCCAGTACTTC. Its translation is CASSKTPGLGETQYF.

The chain recombines TRBV30 with TRBJ2-5; 10 positions agree with TRBD2. V gave up 4 bases and J gave up 3 bases; unmatched junction bases: 5. The CDR3 covers 14 residues. From germline, CDR1 is GTSNPN and CDR2 SVGIG (reference sequence). CDR3 bases: TGTGCCTGGACTAGCGGGGGTACCGAAGAGACCCAGTACTTC. This sequence encodes CAWTSGGTEETQYF.

This chain links TRBV5-6 with TRBJ1-1, with 9 bases that match TRBD1. The CDR3 sequence is 16 residues long. Germline V CDR1 and CDR2: SGHDT, YYEEEE. The junction had 10 bases not matched to a gene; V was cut back by 4 bases and J by 3 bases. The CDR3 protein is CASSILQGAGDTEAFF. The CDR3 coding sequence is TGTGCCAGCAGCATACTACAGGGGGCAGGGGACACTGAAGCTTTCTTT.

The rearrangement uses TRBV11-3 and TRBJ1-1; weak D call: TRBD1 (6 bases). V was clipped by 2 bases and J by 0 bases, with 7 bases between them. Per germline, CDR1 SGHNT and CDR2 YENEEA. The CDR3 is 14 residues long. CDR3 residues: CASSLNRVNTEAFF. CDR3 coding DNA: TGTGCCAGCAGCTTAAACAGGGTGAACACTGAAGCTTTCTTT.

The chain employs TRBV18 and TRBJ2-1; D unresolved. This CDR3 comprises 14 residues. Germline-derived CDR1 and CDR2 are KGHSH and LQKENI. Trimming cost V 1 base and J 4 bases, with 8 bases left between them. This CDR3 reads CASSPRPGYNEQFF. CDR3 sequence (DNA): TGTGCCAGCTCACCACGGCCAGGATACAATGAGCAGTTCTTC.

J is TRBJ1-2 and V is TRBV12-3 or TRBV12-4; 8 positions match TRBD1. The V gene end was trimmed by 10 bases and the J gene end by 4 bases; junction bases not matched to a gene: 8. This CDR3 is built from 13 residues. Here the CDR3 DNA reads TGTGCCACCGGACAGGGTCTTGCCTATGGCTACACCTTC. This encodes CATGQGLAYGYTF.

V and J are TRBV5-1 and TRBJ2-5, with TRBD2 matching 7 bases. The CDR3 totals 14 residues. Trimming cost V 1 base and J 5 bases; bases outside gene matches: 5. In germline, CDR1 is SGHRS, CDR2 YFSETQ. The CDR3 DNA sequence: TGCGCCAGCAGCTTGTGGGAGGGGTGGGAGACCCAGTACTTC. It encodes CASSLWEGWETQYF.

CDR3 sequence: CASTRGDTTEAFF. The CDR3, as DNA: TGTGCCAGCACCCGAGGGGACACCACTGAAGCTTTCTTT. The rearrangement uses TRBV3-1 (or the pseudogene TRBV3-2) and TRBJ1-1, with a possible D match to TRBD1 (6 bases). Germline values: CDR1 LGHDT, CDR2 YNNKEL (reference sequence). This CDR3 has 13 residues. Trimming removed 7 bases at V and 4 bases at J, with 13 bases between.

This chain connects TRBV5-4 to TRBJ1-1; D is uncertain. Trimming pared 0 bases from V and 1 base from J, leaving 7 bases between. Germline CDR1 and CDR2: SGHNT and YYREEE (reference sequence). The CDR3 spans 14 residues. Here the CDR3 reads CASSLVAANTEAFF. In DNA form, the CDR3 reads TGTGCCAGCAGCTTGGTGGCGGCGAACACTGAAGCTTTCTTT.

V usage is TRBV9 and J usage is TRBJ1-1, with unresolved D. The V gene lost 0 bases and the J gene lost 1 base, with 16 bases spanning the gap. The CDR3 contains 17 residues. Germline V gives CDR1 SGDLS, CDR2 YYNGEE. The CDR3 reads CASSVAAELRGNTEAFF. The CDR3 coding sequence is TGTGCCAGCAGCGTAGCGGCCGAGCTTCGGGGGAACACTGAAGCTTTCTTT.

This chain joins TRBV5-1 and TRBJ1-1, with D perhaps TRBD1 (6 bases). The V and J ends lost 4 bases and 0 bases respectively, with 13 bases between them. CDR3 size: 15 residues. Germline CDR1 SGHRS, CDR2 YFSETQ. The CDR3 spells CASSPIRGLNTEAFF. Written as DNA, the CDR3 is TGCGCCAGCAGCCCGATCAGGGGACTGAACACTGAAGCTTTCTTT.

The chain recombines TRBV20-1 with TRBJ2-3; no clear D. Per the germline V gene, CDR1 is DFQATT and CDR2 is SNEGSKA (reference sequence). This CDR3 region has 11 residues. The V gene lost 3 bases and the J gene lost 5 bases, with 6 bases spanning the gap. CDR3 bases: TGCAGTGCTAGGGGCCGAGATACGCAGTATTTT. It translates to CSARGRDTQYF.

The CDR3 bases are TGTGCCAGCAGCTTGGCCCGGGGAATCACTGAAGCTTTCTTT. Its translation: CASSLARGITEAFF. The V and J genes are TRBV5-4 and TRBJ1-1; D call uncertain. The germline V gene has CDR1 SGHNT and CDR2 YYREEE (reference sequence). The V and J ends lost 0 bases and 4 bases respectively, with 10 bases between them. The CDR3 length is 14 residues.

This chain's CDR3 is CASSIVGTGADEQYF. The CDR3 DNA follows: TGTGCCAGTAGTATAGTTGGGACAGGGGCCGACGAGCAGTACTTC. This chain uses TRBV19 with TRBJ2-7; TRBD1 matches at 10 bases. After removal of 1 base from V and 5 bases from J, the junction contained 5 bases not matched to a gene. The CDR3 extends over 15 amino acids. Looked up from germline, CDR1 is LNHDA and CDR2 is SQIVND (reference sequence).

This chain joins TRBV19 and TRBJ2-1; tentatively, D is TRBD1 (6 bases). This CDR3 comprises 17 residues. Per the germline V gene, CDR1 is LNHDA and CDR2 is SQIVND (reference sequence). V lost 1 base and J lost 0, with 13 bases in between. In nucleotides, the CDR3 is TGTGCCAGTAGTATAGGTGGGACACTCTTCTCCTACAATGAGCAGTTCTTC. This codes for CASSIGGTLFSYNEQFF.

The J gene is TRBJ1-5, the V gene TRBV7-8; the D is unclear. With 4 bases removed from V and 6 bases from J, the gap between germline ends came to 16 bases. The CDR3 sequence is 15 residues long. CDR1 and CDR2 (germline): SGHVS, FQNEAQ. CDR3: CASSSNAERGQPQHF. CDR3 DNA sequence: TGTGCCAGCAGCTCGAATGCCGAGCGGGGTCAGCCCCAGCATTTT.

This chain links TRBV5-1 with TRBJ2-3; TRBD2 aligns across 8 bases. The CDR3 has 16 amino acids. Germline V gene sequence: CDR1 SGHRS, CDR2 YFSETQ. With V trimmed by 3 bases and J by 0 bases, 6 bases remained unmatched. The CDR3, as DNA: TGCGCCAGCAGCTCCGGGGGGGTGGCTAGCACAGATACGCAGTATTTT. Amino acids: CASSSGGVASTDTQYF. The full variable domain, with the rest looked up from reference TRBV5-1 and TRBJ2-3, is KAGVTQTPRYLIKTRGQQVTLSCSPISGHRSVSWYQQTPGQGLQFLFEYFSETQRNKGNFPGRFSGRQFSNSRSEMNVSTLELGDSALYLCASSSGGVASTDTQYFGPGTRLTVL.

DNA for the CDR3: TGTGCCAGCAGCTTAGCGCTGGGGGGCTCCTACGAGCAGTACTTC. This encodes CASSLALGGSYEQYF. V and J are TRBV7-9 and TRBJ2-7; TRBD2 might be the D (6 bases). Trimming shortened V by 0 bases and J by 0 bases, and 9 bases separated the two germline ends. The germline CDR1 and CDR2 sequences are SEHNR and FQNEAQ (reference sequence). The CDR3 runs to 15 residues.

The chain recombines TRBV7-8 with TRBJ1-4; D is uncertain. The CDR3 spans 15 residues. Trimming took 5 bases from V and 3 from J, leaving 13 bases between them. Germline CDR1 reads SGHVS; CDR2 reads FQNEAQ. The CDR3 DNA follows: TGTGCCAGCAGCCAGATGCGGCATTCTAATGAAAAACTGTTTTTT. Encoded protein: CASSQMRHSNEKLFF.

The chain recombines TRBV3-1 (or the pseudogene TRBV3-2) with TRBJ2-1, with TRBD2 identical over 9 bases. The CDR3 is made up of 17 amino acids. CDR1 LGHDT and CDR2 YNNKEL come from the germline V gene (reference sequence). V shed 4 bases and J 4 bases; nucleotides not matched to a gene: 11. The CDR3 nucleotides are TGTGCCAGCAGCCCCAGCTTGGGGCGGGGGGGGTACAATGAGCAGTTCTTC. Protein product: CASSPSLGRGGYNEQFF.

This chain uses TRBV7-8 with TRBJ1-3, with D tentatively TRBD1 (6 bases). V lost 5 bases, J lost 7 bases, and 18 bases lay in between. The length of the CDR3 is 15 residues. Germline-derived CDR1 and CDR2 are SGHVS and FQNEAQ. This chain's CDR3 is CASSPRGIGANTIYF. The DNA for the CDR3 is TGTGCCAGCAGCCCAAGGGGGATTGGGGCCAACACCATATATTTT.

This clone was detected only once. The chain couples TRBV29-1 to TRBJ1-2; D call uncertain. The ends were cut back, 5 bases at V and 6 bases at J, with 10 bases in the middle. From germline, CDR1 is SQVTM and CDR2 ANQGSEA. The length of the CDR3 is 11 residues. The CDR3 DNA follows: TGCAGCGTTCTTTCGAGTAATGGCTACACCTTC. The encoded protein is CSVLSSNGYTF.

As to this clone: Other DNA sequences from this sample encode an identical CDR3 as well. The chain is built from TRBV15 and TRBJ1-4, with D possibly matching TRBD1 (6 bases). With 3 bases removed from V and 8 bases from J, the gap between germline ends came to 10 bases. This CDR3 is 13 amino acids long. Looked up from germline, CDR1 is LNHNV and CDR2 is YYDKDF (reference sequence). This chain's CDR3 is CATSRGQGEKLFF. The CDR3 DNA is TGTGCCACCAGCAGGGGCCAGGGGGAAAAACTGTTTTTT.

This chain joins TRBV7-3 and TRBJ2-2; 8 positions match TRBD1. Germline CDR1 and CDR2: SGHTA and FQGTGA. Unmatched junction bases numbered 4, after V lost 5 bases and J lost 8 bases. The CDR3 loop spans 13 amino acids. In DNA, the CDR3 is TGTGCCAGCAGCCGACAGGGGCGAGGGGAGCTGTTTTTT. It codes for CASSRQGRGELFF.